This T cell receptor (beta chain) is from a study of blood T cell repertoires in COVID-19. Study-level information: PBMCs, B-cell-depleted T cells, or T cells were the source of the cDNA or gDNA that made up the material.

Those enrolled, adults aged 18 to 89 years, came from roughly 23 US areas. The repertoire was sequenced with immunoSEQ multiplex PCR; TCRdb's copy has only in-frame clones and lacks some. The sample carries 500,000 or so clones, 87% recorded once. CDR3 length: 13 residues. Germline V lookup: CDR1 SEHNR, CDR2 FQNEAQ (reference sequence). V was shortened by 5 bases and J by 10 bases, with 17 bases between the two germline ends. The TCR originated in a woman aged 18 to 35 who had recovered from COVID-19. The chain couples TRBV7-9 to TRBJ1-2, with D possibly TRBD1 on 6 matching bases. The sample taken for sequencing was PBMCs or T cells enriched from blood (not recorded which). CDR3 nucleotide sequence: TGTGCCAGCAGCCCTAACGCAGGGGTTTACTACACCTTC. Residues: CASSPNAGVYYTF. Based on the CDR3 plus reference TRBV7-9 and TRBJ1-2, the full variable domain is DTGVSQNPRHKITKRGQNVTFRCDPISEHNRLYWYRQTLGQGPEFLTYFQNEAQLEKSRLLSDRFSAERPKGSFSTLEIQRTEQGDSAMYLCASSPNAGVYYTFGSGTRLTVV.